The clone carrying this TCR beta chain was seen repeatedly, ten times or more. Its specificity is not known. Germline V gives CDR1 ENHRY, CDR2 SYGVKD. Unmatched junction bases numbered 5, after V lost 3 bases and J lost 7 bases. This CDR3 contains 14 residues. The TCR cDNA carried a universal primer site and UMIs from 5'RACE template switching. TCRdb re-derived calls from the 5' RACE reads in MiXCR, one entry per CDR3 protein. Among about 130,000 distinct CDR3 sequences listed, around 7.7% were seen once. These data belong to a study of T cells after yellow fever vaccination. Study results and caveats: There was a possibility that FACS-sorted repertoires contained abundant clonotypes contaminating from the bulk population. Although most clonotypes did not, a small share appeared in both CD4 and CD8 compartments. Peaking faster, on day 5 versus 15, the secondary response was nonetheless weaker.

This sequence originates from a man younger than 30 who received the YFV17D yellow fever vaccine. The rearrangement uses TRBV10-3 and TRBJ1-2; TRBD1 matches 10 bases. The material sequenced was CD4+ T cells sorted from PBMCs, taken more than 8 days after the first yellow fever vaccination. CDR3 in DNA: TGTGCCATCAGTGATTCCGGGACAGGGGCTGGCTACACCTTC. It translates to CAISDSGTGAGYTF.